One sample yielded the 2 T cell receptor beta chains listed below, sequenced in a study of cytomegalovirus exposure and HLA in healthy donors. Sequenced by immunoSEQ multiplex PCR; TCRdb stores in-frame clones only, minus some. The sample lists 120,000 or so clones; roughly 89% were seen once. The specimen sequenced was PBMCs. These receptors came from a young woman in good health and CMV-seronegative.

CDR3 DNA: TGTGCCAGCAGTGGGCCGACTCTTTCTAGCACAGATACGCAGTATTTT. Residues: CASSGPTLSSTDTQYF. The chain employs TRBV2 and TRBJ2-3; D is unclear. Germline V gene lookup returns CDR1 SNHLY and CDR2 FYNNEI. The CDR3 is 16 amino acids. The germline V and J ends were trimmed by 4 bases and 0 bases, with 14 bases remaining between them.

The CDR3 reads CASKGDGKPQHF. CDR3 in DNA: TGTGCCAGTAAGGGGGACGGAAAGCCCCAGCATTTT. The V and J genes are TRBV19 and TRBJ1-5, with D possibly matching TRBD1 (6 bases). Germline-derived CDR1 and CDR2 are LNHDA and SQIVND (reference sequence). The ends were cut back, 7 bases at V and 8 bases at J, with 12 bases in the middle. There are 12 residues in the CDR3. Using reference TRBV19 and TRBJ1-5 for the parts outside the CDR3, the full variable domain is DGGITQSPKYLFRKEGQNVTLSCEQNLNHDAMYWYRQDPGQGLRLIYYSQIVNDFQKGDIAEGYSVSREKKESFPLTVTSAQKNPTAFYLCASKGDGKPQHFGDGTRLSIL.